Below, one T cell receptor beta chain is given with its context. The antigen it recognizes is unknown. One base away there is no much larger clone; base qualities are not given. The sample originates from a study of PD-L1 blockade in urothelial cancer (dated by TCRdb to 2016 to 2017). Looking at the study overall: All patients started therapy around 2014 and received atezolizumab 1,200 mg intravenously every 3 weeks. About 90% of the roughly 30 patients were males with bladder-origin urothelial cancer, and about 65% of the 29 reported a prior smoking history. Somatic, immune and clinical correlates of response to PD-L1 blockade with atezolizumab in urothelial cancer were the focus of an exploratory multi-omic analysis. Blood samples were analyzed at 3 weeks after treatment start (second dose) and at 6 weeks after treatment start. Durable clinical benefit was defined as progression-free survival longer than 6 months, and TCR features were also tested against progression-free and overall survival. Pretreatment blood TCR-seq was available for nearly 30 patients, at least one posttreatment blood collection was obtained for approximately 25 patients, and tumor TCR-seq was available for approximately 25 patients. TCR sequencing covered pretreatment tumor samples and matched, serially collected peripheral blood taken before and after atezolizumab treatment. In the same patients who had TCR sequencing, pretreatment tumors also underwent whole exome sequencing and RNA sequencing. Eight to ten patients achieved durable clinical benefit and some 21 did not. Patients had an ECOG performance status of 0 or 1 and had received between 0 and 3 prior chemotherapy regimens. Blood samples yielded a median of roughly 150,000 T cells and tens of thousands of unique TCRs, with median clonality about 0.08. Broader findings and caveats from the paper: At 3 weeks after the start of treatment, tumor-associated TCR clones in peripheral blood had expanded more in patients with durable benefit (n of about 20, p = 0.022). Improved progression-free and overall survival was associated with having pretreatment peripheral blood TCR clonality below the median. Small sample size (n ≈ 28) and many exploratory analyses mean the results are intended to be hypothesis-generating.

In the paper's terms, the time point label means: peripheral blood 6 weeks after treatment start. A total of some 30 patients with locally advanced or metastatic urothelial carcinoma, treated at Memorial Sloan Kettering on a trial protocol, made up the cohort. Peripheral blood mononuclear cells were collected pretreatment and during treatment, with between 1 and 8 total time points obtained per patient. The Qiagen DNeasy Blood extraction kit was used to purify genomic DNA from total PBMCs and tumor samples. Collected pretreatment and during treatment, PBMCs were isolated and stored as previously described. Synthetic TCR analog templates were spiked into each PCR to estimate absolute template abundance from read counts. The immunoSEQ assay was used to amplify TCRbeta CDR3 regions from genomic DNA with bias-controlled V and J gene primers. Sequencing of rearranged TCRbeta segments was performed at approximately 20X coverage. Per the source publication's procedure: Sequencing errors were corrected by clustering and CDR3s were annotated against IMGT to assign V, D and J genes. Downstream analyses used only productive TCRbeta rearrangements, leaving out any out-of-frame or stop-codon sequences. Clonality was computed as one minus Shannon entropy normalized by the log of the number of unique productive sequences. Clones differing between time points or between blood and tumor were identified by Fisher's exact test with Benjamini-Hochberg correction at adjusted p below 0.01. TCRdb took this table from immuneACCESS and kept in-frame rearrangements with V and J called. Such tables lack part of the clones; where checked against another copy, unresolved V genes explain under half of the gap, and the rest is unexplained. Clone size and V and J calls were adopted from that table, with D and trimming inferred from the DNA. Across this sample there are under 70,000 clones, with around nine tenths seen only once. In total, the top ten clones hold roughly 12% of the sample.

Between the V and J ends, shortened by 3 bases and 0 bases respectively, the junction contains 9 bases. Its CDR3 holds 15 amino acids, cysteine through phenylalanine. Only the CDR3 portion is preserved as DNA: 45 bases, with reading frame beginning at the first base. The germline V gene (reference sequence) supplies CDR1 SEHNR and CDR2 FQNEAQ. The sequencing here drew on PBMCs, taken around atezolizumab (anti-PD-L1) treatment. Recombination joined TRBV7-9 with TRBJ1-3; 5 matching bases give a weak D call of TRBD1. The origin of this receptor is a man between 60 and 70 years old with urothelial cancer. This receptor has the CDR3 CASSLGGPSGNTIYF. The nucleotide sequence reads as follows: TGTGCCAGCAGCTTGGGGGGTCCCTCTGGAAACACCATATATTTT.